Each of the 26 T cell receptor beta chains below was sequenced from the same sample in a study of blood T cell repertoires in COVID-19. TCRdb's copy holds only in-frame clones and misses some; the assay was immunoSEQ multiplex PCR. The profile shows about 250,000 clones, 83% of them singletons. Sequenced: peripheral blood. The receptors were sampled from a man between 40 and 49 years old with active or convalescent COVID-19.

V is TRBV5-6 and J is TRBJ1-1; D possibly corresponds to TRBD1 (6 bases). The CDR3 length is 13 residues. Trimming left V 3 bases short and J 5 bases short, with 11 bases between. CDR1 and CDR2 from the germline V gene are SGHDT and YYEEEE. CDR3 DNA: TGTGCCAGCAGCTACAGGGACCGGACTGAAGCTTTCTTT. Its protein product is CASSYRDRTEAFF.

The J gene is TRBJ1-4, the V gene TRBV5-6; weak D call: TRBD1 (6 bases). From germline, CDR1 is SGHDT and CDR2 YYEEEE. The CDR3 has 13 residues. Trimming left V 4 bases short and J 5 bases short, with 9 bases between. DNA for the CDR3: TGTGCCAGCAGCCAAACAGGGAATGAAAAACTGTTTTTT. The encoded protein is CASSQTGNEKLFF.

In the case of this clone: An end of the junction does not agree with germline; a read error may underlie this. The J gene is TRBJ2-2, the V gene TRBV12-3 or TRBV12-4; D is undetermined. CDR3 size: 13 residues. In nucleotides, the CDR3 is TGTGCCAGCACTTTAACTAACACCGGGGAGCTGTTTTTT. Translation: CASTLTNTGELFF.

This chain connects TRBV11-2 to TRBJ1-6; possibly TRBD1 for D (6 bases). With 4 bases removed from V and 10 bases from J, the gap between germline ends came to 11 bases. The germline gives CDR1 SGHAT, CDR2 FQNNGV. The CDR3 consists of 13 residues. The CDR3 DNA reads as TGTGCCAGCAGCTCGAACAGGGTATCACCCCTCCACTTT. Protein: CASSSNRVSPLHF.

The gene calls are TRBV3-1 (or the pseudogene TRBV3-2) and TRBJ1-2; unclear D gene. Germline V gene sequence: CDR1 LGHDT, CDR2 YNNKEL (reference sequence). Trimming took off 6 bases at V and 7 bases at J, with 15 bases between the two ends. This CDR3 comprises 13 residues. CDR3 DNA sequence: TGTGCCAGCAGTCGCCGGGAGTTAGGTGGCTACACCTTC. Protein product: CASSRRELGGYTF.

A remark on this clone: The junction departs from germline at one end; a sequencing error may be responsible. The chain recombines TRBV30 with TRBJ2-7, with TRBD2 identical over 11 bases. Germline V gives CDR1 GTSNPN, CDR2 SVGIG (reference sequence). The CDR3 spans 14 residues. CDR3 sequence (DNA): TGTGCCTGGAGCGGGAGCCTAGCGGGGGGTCCTCCCCAATTC. It translates to CAWSGSLAGGPPQF.

This chain links TRBV14 with TRBJ2-7, with a weak D call TRBD1 (6 bases). V dropped 1 base and J dropped 2 bases, with 9 bases sitting between them. The CDR3 has 14 amino acids. In germline, CDR1 is SGHDN, CDR2 FVKESK. CDR3 region: CASSQGTVTYEQYF. Written as DNA, the CDR3 is TGTGCCAGCAGCCAAGGGACAGTCACCTACGAGCAGTACTTC.

This clone has more than one count but fewer than ten. The chain joins TRBV7-6 to TRBJ1-5; TRBD1 might be the D (5 bases). Germline V CDR1 and CDR2: SGHVS, FNYEAQ. The CDR3 totals 15 residues. Trimming cost V 1 base and J 5 bases, with 12 bases left between them. This CDR3 is CASSLGGDRDQPQHF. In DNA form, the CDR3 reads TGTGCCAGCAGCTTAGGGGGCGATCGGGATCAGCCCCAGCATTTT.

V and J are TRBV5-1 and TRBJ2-1; the match to TRBD2 covers 10 bases. This CDR3 contains 15 residues. Looked up from germline, CDR1 is SGHRS and CDR2 is YFSETQ. Trimming took 0 bases from V and 8 from J; bases not matched to a gene: 5. CDR3 nucleotide sequence: TGCGCCAGCAGCTTGGCGCTAGCGGGAGCGGATGAGCAGTTCTTC. It translates to CASSLALAGADEQFF.

The J gene is TRBJ1-2, the V gene TRBV7-9, with 10 bases identical to TRBD1. CDR3 length: 17 amino acids. V shed 5 bases, J shed 6 bases, and the junction held 15 bases outside the gene matches. Germline V lookup: CDR1 SEHNR, CDR2 FQNEAQ (reference sequence). The CDR3 protein is CASSDQGGTGDLHGYTF. CDR3 coding DNA: TGTGCCAGCAGCGACCAGGGGGGGACAGGGGATCTTCATGGCTACACCTTC.

Turning to this clone: The junction departs from the called germline gene at one end, perhaps through a read error. This chain connects TRBV7-7 to TRBJ1-1; D is unclear. The CDR3 runs to 13 residues. The V gene's germline CDR1 is SSHAT and CDR2 FNYEAQ (reference sequence). The CDR3 DNA follows: TGTGCTAGCAGCACTCAGGAGAACACTGAAGCTTTCTTT. Translated, it gives CASSTQENTEAFF.

The V and J genes are TRBV2 and TRBJ1-2, with D perhaps TRBD1 (6 bases). The germline CDR1 and CDR2 sequences are SNHLY and FYNNEI. The CDR3 covers 14 residues. The germline V and J ends were trimmed by 6 bases and 0 bases, with 11 bases remaining between them. The CDR3 protein is CASRPQGSNYGYTF. CDR3 DNA sequence: TGTGCCAGCAGGCCACAGGGTTCTAACTATGGCTACACCTTC.

This sequence joins TRBV5-6 and TRBJ1-2; D is uncertain. Germline V gene lookup returns CDR1 SGHDT and CDR2 YYEEEE. The CDR3 has 14 amino acids. V lost 3 bases and J 2 bases, leaving 11 bases between the germline ends. The CDR3 here is CASSSRQRNYGYTF. In nucleotides, the CDR3 is TGTGCCAGCAGCTCGAGGCAGCGGAACTATGGCTACACCTTC.

The J gene is TRBJ2-7, the V gene TRBV3-1 (or the pseudogene TRBV3-2); TRBD1 agrees at 8 bases. With V trimmed by 2 bases and J by 0 bases, 12 bases remained unmatched. Germline V gives CDR1 LGHDT, CDR2 YNNKEL (reference sequence). The CDR3 has 18 amino acids. This chain's CDR3 is CASSQHGQGLLSSYEQYF. The CDR3 DNA sequence: TGTGCCAGCAGCCAACACGGACAGGGCCTACTTAGCTCCTACGAGCAGTACTTC.

The rearrangement links TRBV19 to TRBJ2-3; perhaps TRBD2 as D (7 bases). CDR1 and CDR2 from the germline V gene are LNHDA and SQIVND (reference sequence). V was trimmed by 2 bases and J by 5 bases, leaving 17 bases between them. The CDR3 consists of 16 residues. The CDR3 bases are TGTGCCAGTAGTATACTCTCGGGGGGCCATCAAGATACGCAGTATTTT. This translates into CASSILSGGHQDTQYF.

This clone was detected a few times. This chain joins TRBV2 and TRBJ1-5, with D hard to call. The V gene lost 4 bases and the J gene lost 3 bases, with 10 bases spanning the gap. Germline CDR1 is SNHLY and CDR2 is FYNNEI. The CDR3 length is 14 residues. The CDR3 DNA is TGTGCCAGCAGTGGTCAGGCCCCCAATCAGCCCCAGCATTTT. Its protein is CASSGQAPNQPQHF.

The rearrangement joins TRBV12-3 or TRBV12-4 to TRBJ1-4, with D hard to call. V shed 6 bases and J shed 7 bases, with 6 bases lying between them. The CDR3 consists of 11 residues. CDR3 amino acids: CASRQSEKLFF. CDR3 sequence (DNA): TGTGCCAGCAGACAGTCTGAAAAACTGTTTTTT.

CDR3 protein: CASSVRREYEQYF. The DNA for the CDR3 is TGTGCCAGCAGTGTCCGGCGGGAATACGAGCAGTACTTC. The chain employs TRBV2 and TRBJ2-7; D possibly corresponds to TRBD2 (6 bases). Germline lookup yields CDR1 SNHLY and CDR2 FYNNEI. V lost 4 bases, J lost 4 bases, and 11 bases lay in between. This CDR3 comprises 13 residues.

This clone was recorded only once. Written as DNA, the CDR3 is TGTGCCAGCAAAACGTCCGGGACAGGGTACACAGATACGCAGTATTTT. It specifies CASKTSGTGYTDTQYF. The chain carries TRBV6-6 and TRBJ2-3; TRBD1 aligns across 9 bases. Germline V gene sequence: CDR1 MNHNY, CDR2 SVGAGI (reference sequence). V gave up 7 bases and J gave up 2 bases; unmatched junction bases: 10. This CDR3 comprises 16 residues.

This chain joins TRBV4-2 and TRBJ1-2, with no clear D. V was trimmed by 5 bases and J by 8 bases, leaving 18 bases between them. The CDR3 has 14 residues. Germline assignment: CDR1 LGHNA and CDR2 YNFKEQ. For the CDR3, the DNA is TGTGCCAGCAGCAAGATAGGGAGCACGGAGGGCTACACCTTC. It is translated as CASSKIGSTEGYTF.

V and J are TRBV24-1 and TRBJ2-3; D may be TRBD2 (6 bases). This CDR3 is built from 15 residues. The germline V gene has CDR1 KGHDR and CDR2 SFDVKD. V was clipped by 4 bases and J by 2 bases, with 12 bases between them. CDR3 DNA: TGTGCCACCAGTGACCCTCGCGGGGTCACAGATACGCAGTATTTT. It yields the protein CATSDPRGVTDTQYF.

The V gene is TRBV7-3, the J gene TRBJ2-3; 9 bases agree with TRBD1. CDR1 is SGHTA and CDR2 is FQGTGA in the germline V gene. J gave up 6 bases and V 4 bases, and 5 bases lay outside the gene matches. The CDR3 extends over 14 amino acids. The CDR3 reads CASSSGQGMDTQYF. The CDR3 DNA is TGTGCCAGCAGCTCAGGACAGGGGATGGATACGCAGTATTTT. Full variable domain (outside the CDR3, taken from reference TRBV7-3 and TRBJ2-3): GAGVSQTPSNKVTEKGKYVELRCDPISGHTALYWYRQSLGQGPEFLIYFQGTGAADDSGLPNDRFFAVRPEGSVSTLKIQRTERGDSAVYLCASSSGQGMDTQYFGPGTRLTVL.

This clone came up a few times. The chain joins TRBV7-9 to TRBJ1-1; D gene unclear. The germline V gene has CDR1 SEHNR and CDR2 FQNEAQ (reference sequence). The CDR3 contains 14 residues. V shed 4 bases and J shed 1 base, with 10 bases lying between them. The CDR3 bases are TGTGCCAGCAGCTCGATTTCAGGGAACACTGAAGCTTTCTTT. As protein: CASSSISGNTEAFF.

This clone was found a few times. V is TRBV5-1 and J is TRBJ1-1, with a weak D call TRBD1 (6 bases). The germline CDR1 and CDR2 sequences are SGHRS and YFSETQ. CDR3 length: 15 residues. V was trimmed by 4 bases and J by 4 bases, leaving 17 bases between them. The CDR3 sequence is CASSPEDRMGTEAFF. Here the CDR3 DNA reads TGCGCCAGCAGCCCAGAGGACAGAATGGGCACTGAAGCTTTCTTT.

V and J are TRBV11-2 and TRBJ2-7; D possibly corresponds to TRBD1 (6 bases). The germline V and J ends were trimmed by 5 bases and 4 bases, with 18 bases remaining between them. The CDR3 extends over 15 amino acids. Germline assignment: CDR1 SGHAT and CDR2 FQNNGV. CDR3 amino acids: CASSPSQVQGYEQYF. The CDR3 DNA sequence: TGTGCCAGCAGCCCAAGTCAAGTACAGGGTTACGAGCAGTACTTC.

The CDR3 coding sequence is TGTGCCAGCAGCGCCCTAGGAGTCCTAGGGGAGGGAGAGACCCAGTACTTC. Its translation is CASSALGVLGEGETQYF. This chain joins TRBV5-4 and TRBJ2-5, with 7 bases lining up with TRBD2. Per the germline V gene, CDR1 is SGHNT and CDR2 is YYREEE (reference sequence). V dropped 4 bases and J dropped 4; count of bases not matched to a gene: 16. This CDR3 is 17 amino acids long. The variable domain in full, completed from reference TRBV5-4 and TRBJ2-5, reads ETGVTQSPTHLIKTRGQQVTLRCSSQSGHNTVSWYQQALGQGPQFIFQYYREEENGRGNFPPRFSGLQFPNYSSELNVNALELDDSALYLCASSALGVLGEGETQYFGPGTRLLVL.